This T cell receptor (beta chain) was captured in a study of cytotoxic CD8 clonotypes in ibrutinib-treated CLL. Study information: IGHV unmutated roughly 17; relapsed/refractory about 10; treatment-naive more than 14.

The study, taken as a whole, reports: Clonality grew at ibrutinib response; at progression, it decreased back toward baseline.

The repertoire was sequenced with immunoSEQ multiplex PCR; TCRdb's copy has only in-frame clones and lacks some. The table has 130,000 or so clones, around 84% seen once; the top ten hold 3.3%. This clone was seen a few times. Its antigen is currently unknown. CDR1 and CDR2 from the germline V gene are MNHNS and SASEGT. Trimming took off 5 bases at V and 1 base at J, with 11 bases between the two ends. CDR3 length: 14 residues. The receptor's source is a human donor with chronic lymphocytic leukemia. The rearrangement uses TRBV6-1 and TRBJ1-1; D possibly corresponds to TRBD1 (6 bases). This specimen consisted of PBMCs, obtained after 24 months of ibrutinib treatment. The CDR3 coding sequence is TGTGCCAGCAGTAAGCTGGACAGGAACACTGAAGCTTTCTTT. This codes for CASSKLDRNTEAFF.